Listed below are T cell receptor beta chains from one sample, sequenced in a study of cytomegalovirus exposure and HLA in healthy donors. TCRdb's table, derived via immunoSEQ multiplex PCR, lists solely in-frame clones and lacks some. This sample contains 150,000 to 200,000 clones. The specimen was PBMCs. These receptor sequences come from a man younger than 45 in good health and CMV-seronegative. Both conserved end residues are part of each CDR3. D genes are given only for firm matches.

length	D	V	J	DNA	CDR3
14	.	TRBV7-3	TRBJ1-6	TGTGCCAGCAGCTTGGGCACGGGGGGGTCACCCCTCCACTTT	CASSLGTGGSPLHF
13	.	TRBV29-1	TRBJ2-5	TGCAGCGGGGGACTCTATCTCCAGGAGACCCAGTACTTC	CSGGLYLQETQYF
15	TRBD1	TRBV7-9	TRBJ2-7	TGTGCCAGCAGCTTAGGTGCAGGGGGCGCTGGAAAGCAGTACTTC	CASSLGAGGAGKQYF
19	.	TRBV21-1	TRBJ2-7	TGTGCCAGCAGCAAGGGTATTCTGGCAGGGGGGCCTAAGTCCTACGAGCAGTACTTC	CASSKGILAGGPKSYEQYF
15	.	TRBV21-1	TRBJ1-5	TGTGCCAGCAGCAGTCCAGGGTCCTTTTCTAGGCCCCAGCATTTT	CASSSPGSFSRPQHF
13	.	TRBV28	TRBJ2-7	TGTGCCAGCAGTGCTCAACAGGGATTCGAGCAGTACTTC	CASSAQQGFEQYF
14	TRBD1	TRBV28	TRBJ2-7	TGTGCCAGCAGCCCTTCGGGACAGACCTACGAGCAGTACTTC	CASSPSGQTYEQYF
11	.	TRBV30	TRBJ1-4	TGTGCCTGGGGGGGCAGTGAAAAACTGTTTTTT	CAWGGSEKLFF
14	TRBD2	TRBV6-4	TRBJ2-7	TGTGCCAGCAGCCGGAGCGGGAGTAGCTACGAGCAGTACTTC	CASSRSGSSYEQYF
15	TRBD2	TRBV11-2	TRBJ2-3	TGTGCCAGCAGCTTATCTATACTAGCGTCAGATACGCAGTATTTT	CASSLSILASDTQYF
16	TRBD2	TRBV11-3	TRBJ2-3	TGTGCCAGCAGCTTAATCGGCGGGAGGGCCCGAGATACGCAGTATTTT	CASSLIGGRARDTQYF
13	.	TRBV29-1	TRBJ1-1	TGCAGCGCCTCCGGGACACAGAACACTGAAGCTTTCTTT	CSASGTQNTEAFF
16	.	TRBV7-9	TRBJ2-7	TGTGCCAGCAGCTTAGTAGGGGCTCACGGCTCCTACGAGCAGTACTTC	CASSLVGAHGSYEQYF
14	TRBD2	TRBV7-8	TRBJ2-7	TGTGCCAGCAGCTTAAGAGCGGGAGGGGACGAGCAGTACTTC	CASSLRAGGDEQYF
15	TRBD2	TRBV13	TRBJ2-1	TGTGCCAGCAGCTTCGGGCTAGCGGACGACAATGAGCAGTTCTTC	CASSFGLADDNEQFF
17	.	TRBV18	TRBJ1-6	TGTGCCAGCTCACCAGGGGCCCCCGGGACGGGGGATTCACCCCTCCACTTT	CASSPGAPGTGDSPLHF
13	.	TRBV28	TRBJ1-2	TGTGCCAGCAGGGAGGGGACTAACTATGGCTACACCTTC	CASREGTNYGYTF
17	.	TRBV7-9	TRBJ1-2	TGTGCCAGCAGCTTAAGTCCGGGGGGAGGCCGGGTCGCTGGCTACACCTTC	CASSLSPGGGRVAGYTF
13	TRBD1	TRBV29-1	TRBJ1-2	TGCAGCGTTGTGTGGCAGGGGGCGAATGGCTACACCTTC	CSVVWQGANGYTF
15	TRBD1	TRBV25-1	TRBJ2-3	TGTGCCAGCAGAAGTGACAGGGCTTTCACAGATACGCAGTATTTT	CASRSDRAFTDTQYF
17	TRBD2	TRBV4-3	TRBJ2-2	TGCGCCAGCAGCCAAGGGGTTAGCGGGAGGTACACCGGGGAGCTGTTTTTT	CASSQGVSGRYTGELFF
16	.	TRBV9	TRBJ2-1	TGTGCCAGCAGCCCCGAGACAGCTCCCACCTACAATGAGCAGTTCTTC	CASSPETAPTYNEQFF
12	.	TRBV5-6	TRBJ1-2	TGTGCCAGCAGCTTCTCGCGAGGCGGCTACACCTTC	CASSFSRGGYTF
16	TRBD2	TRBV9	TRBJ2-3	TGTGCCAGCAGCTCGACCGGGACTACCATAACAGATACGCAGTATTTT	CASSSTGTTITDTQYF
14	.	TRBV19	TRBJ1-5	TGTGCCAGTACTCTCGACAGTGTATATTGGCCCCAGCATTTT	CASTLDSVYWPQHF
15	.	TRBV4-3	TRBJ2-7	TGCGCCAGCAGCCGCCGACGTGAGGGTGAGGTCGAGCAGTACTTC	CASSRRREGEVEQYF
15	.	TRBV6-4	TRBJ2-3	TGTGCCAGCAGTGCCGGGTCTAAAGGTTCAGATACGCAGTATTTT	CASSAGSKGSDTQYF
15	TRBD1	TRBV6-5	TRBJ1-3	TGTGCCAGCCGCCGGGACAGGGTGGTAGGAAACACCATATATTTT	CASRRDRVVGNTIYF
16	TRBD1	TRBV5-6	TRBJ1-2	TGTGCCAGCAGCTTTTCGCGATCACGAGGACAGGGAGGCTACGCCTTC	CASSFSRSRGQGGYAF
17	.	TRBV4-1	TRBJ2-1	TGCGCCAGCAGCCACCCCGTCGGGGGAGCCAACTACAATGAGCAGTTCTTC	CASSHPVGGANYNEQFF
15	.	TRBV27	TRBJ2-5	TGTGCCAGCAGTTTTACAGGCCCAAGGGGGGAGACCCAGTACTTC	CASSFTGPRGETQYF
14	TRBD2	TRBV5-4	TRBJ2-7	TGTGCCAGCAGCTTTGGACTAGCGGCCTACGAGCAGTACTTC	CASSFGLAAYEQYF
14	.	TRBV13	TRBJ2-5	TGTGCCAGCAGCTTGGTCGACTTGCAAGAGACCCAGCACTTC	CASSLVDLQETQHF
15	.	TRBV5-4	TRBJ2-3	TGTGCCAGCAGCTTGGGTTCTGCGAGCACAGATACGCAGTATTTT	CASSLGSASTDTQYF
14	.	TRBV9	TRBJ1-1	TGTGCCAGCAGCTTAGCCGGGCAGGGAACTGAAGCTTTCTTT	CASSLAGQGTEAFF
13	.	TRBV11-3	TRBJ2-3	TGTGCCAGCAGCGGGGGGTCCACAGATACGCAGTATTTT	CASSGGSTDTQYF